Included here is one T cell receptor beta chain sequence, with context. The V and J ends lost 0 bases and 2 bases respectively, with 7 bases between them. This CDR3 spans 14 amino acids. Germline-derived CDR1 and CDR2 are LNHNV and YYDKDF (reference sequence). Original data processing: Amplification from reference gene primers served as the basis for estimated nucleated cell counts. Generated by immunoSEQ multiplex PCR, the TCRdb table keeps only in-frame clones and is missing some. From that table come the V and J calls and clone size; the DNA was used to work out D and trimming. The sample lists 300,000 to 350,000 clones; 75% to 95% were seen once. This sample stems from a study of blood T cell repertoires in COVID-19.

This sequence originates from a woman in her 30s with COVID-19, enrolled during active disease. The sample taken for sequencing was peripheral blood. The chain links TRBV15 to TRBJ2-5, with D perhaps matching TRBD2 (5 bases). CDR3 sequence: CATSRDERQETQYF. The DNA of the CDR3 is TGTGCCACCAGCAGAGACGAGCGGCAAGAGACCCAGTACTTC.